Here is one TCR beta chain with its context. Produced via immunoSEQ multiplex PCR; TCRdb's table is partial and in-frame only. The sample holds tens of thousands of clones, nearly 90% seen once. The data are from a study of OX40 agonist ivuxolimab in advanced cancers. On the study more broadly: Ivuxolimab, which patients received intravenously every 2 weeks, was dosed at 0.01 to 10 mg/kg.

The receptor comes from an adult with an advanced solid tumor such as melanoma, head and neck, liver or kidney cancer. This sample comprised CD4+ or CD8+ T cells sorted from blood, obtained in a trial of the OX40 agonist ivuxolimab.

The DNA for the CDR3 is TGTGCCAGCAGCTTAGGAGATTATAGCACAGATACGCAGTATTTT. It is translated as CASSLGDYSTDTQYF. The chain recombines TRBV11-1 with TRBJ2-3; D gene uncertain. With 1 base removed from V and 0 bases from J, the gap between germline ends came to 8 bases. CDR1 and CDR2 (germline): SGHAT, FQDESV (reference sequence). This CDR3 spans 15 amino acids.